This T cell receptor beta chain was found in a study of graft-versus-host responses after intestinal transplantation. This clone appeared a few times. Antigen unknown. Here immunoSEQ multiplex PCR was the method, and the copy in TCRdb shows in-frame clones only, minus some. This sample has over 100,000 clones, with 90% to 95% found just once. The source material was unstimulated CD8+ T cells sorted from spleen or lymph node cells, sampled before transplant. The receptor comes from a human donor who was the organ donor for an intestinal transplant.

CDR3 residues: CASSQEQVSYGYTF. Here the CDR3 DNA reads TGCGCCAGCAGCCAAGAGCAAGTCAGCTATGGCTACACCTTC. This chain uses TRBV4-3 with TRBJ1-2; D is unresolved. The CDR3 spans 14 residues. The V gene's germline CDR1 is LGHNA and CDR2 YSLEER. The V and J ends lost 0 bases and 4 bases respectively, with 9 bases between them.